The clone carrying this TCR beta chain was observed a few times. Antigen specificity is unknown. V lost 3 bases, J lost 4 bases, and 8 bases lay in between. Germline CDR1 DFQATT, CDR2 SNEGSKA (reference sequence). The CDR3 has 12 residues. This specimen comes from a study of blood T cells in healthy people across ages. Study findings and constraints: Diversity of TCR beta per million T cells declined in a roughly linear way with age. Greater diversity and more naive CD4+ cells were seen in long-lived donors than in aged donors. Diversity figures derived from one million T cells were judged to underestimate the true value.

The authors ran a second PCR of 7 to 11 cycles using a sample-barcoded 5' primer and a J-beta primer mix. TCRdb itself ran the 5' RACE reads through MiXCR, one entry per CDR3 protein. The table has over a million distinct CDR3 sequences, 42% seen once. Each donor had approximately 10 milliliters of peripheral blood drawn. The receptor's source is a young woman in good health. The gene calls are TRBV20-1 and TRBJ2-3, with D uncertain. Input material: blood. CDR3 amino acids: CSASQSADTQYF. The DNA for the CDR3 is TGCAGTGCTAGTCAGAGCGCAGATACGCAGTATTTT.